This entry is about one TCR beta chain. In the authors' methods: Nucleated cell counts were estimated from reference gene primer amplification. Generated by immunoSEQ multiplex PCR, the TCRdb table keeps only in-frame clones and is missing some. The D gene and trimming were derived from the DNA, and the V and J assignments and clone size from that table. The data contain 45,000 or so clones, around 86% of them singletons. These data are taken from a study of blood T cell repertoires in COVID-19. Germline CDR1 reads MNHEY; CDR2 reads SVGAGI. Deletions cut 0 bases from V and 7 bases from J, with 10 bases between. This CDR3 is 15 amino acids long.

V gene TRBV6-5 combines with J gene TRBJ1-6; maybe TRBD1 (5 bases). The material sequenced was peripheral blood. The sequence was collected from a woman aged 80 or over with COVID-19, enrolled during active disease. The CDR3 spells CASSYSLGVNSPLHF. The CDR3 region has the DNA TGTGCCAGCAGTTACTCGTTAGGGGTAAATTCACCCCTCCACTTT.